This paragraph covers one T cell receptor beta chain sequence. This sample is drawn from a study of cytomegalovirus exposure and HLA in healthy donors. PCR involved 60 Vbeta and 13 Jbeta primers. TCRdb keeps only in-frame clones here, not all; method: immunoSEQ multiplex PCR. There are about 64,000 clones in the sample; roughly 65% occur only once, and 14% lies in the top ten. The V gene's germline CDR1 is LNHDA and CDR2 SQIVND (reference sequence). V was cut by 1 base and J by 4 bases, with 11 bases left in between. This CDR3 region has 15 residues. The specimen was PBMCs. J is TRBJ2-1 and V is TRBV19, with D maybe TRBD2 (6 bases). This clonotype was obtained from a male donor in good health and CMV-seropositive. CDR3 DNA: TGTGCCAGTAGTATAGTTAGCGGAACATACAATGAGCAGTTCTTC. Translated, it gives CASSIVSGTYNEQFF.